The present TCR beta chain was sequenced within a study of technical replicates of blood from a few donors. A single count supports this clone. Trimming stripped 2 bases from V and 9 bases from J, with 11 bases between. Germline lookup yields CDR1 SGHTA and CDR2 FQGTGA. This CDR3 comprises 13 residues. Libraries were prepared by immunoSEQ multiplex PCR; TCRdb keeps only in-frame clonotypes and omits some of them. The table shows about 68,000 clones, with under 98% occurring only once. The chain carries TRBV7-3 and TRBJ2-1, with D perhaps TRBD2 (5 bases). The TCR was taken from a human donor in good health. Sequencing was performed on T cells isolated from PBMCs. The CDR3 region has the DNA TGTGCCAGCAGCTTAGGATGGGAGAGTGAGCAGTTCTTC. This sequence encodes CASSLGWESEQFF.